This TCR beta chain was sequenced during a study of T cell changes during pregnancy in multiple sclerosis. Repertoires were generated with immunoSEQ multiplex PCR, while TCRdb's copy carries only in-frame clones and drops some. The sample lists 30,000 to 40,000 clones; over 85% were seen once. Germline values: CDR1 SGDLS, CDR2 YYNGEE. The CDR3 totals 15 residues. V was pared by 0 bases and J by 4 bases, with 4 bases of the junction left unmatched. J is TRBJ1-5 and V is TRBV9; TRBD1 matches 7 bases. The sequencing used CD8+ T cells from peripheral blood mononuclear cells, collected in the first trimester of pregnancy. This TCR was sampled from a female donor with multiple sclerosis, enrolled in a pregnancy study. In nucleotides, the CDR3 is TGTGCCAGCAGCGTAGGGACAGGTAAAAATCAGCCCCAGCATTTT. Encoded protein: CASSVGTGKNQPQHF.